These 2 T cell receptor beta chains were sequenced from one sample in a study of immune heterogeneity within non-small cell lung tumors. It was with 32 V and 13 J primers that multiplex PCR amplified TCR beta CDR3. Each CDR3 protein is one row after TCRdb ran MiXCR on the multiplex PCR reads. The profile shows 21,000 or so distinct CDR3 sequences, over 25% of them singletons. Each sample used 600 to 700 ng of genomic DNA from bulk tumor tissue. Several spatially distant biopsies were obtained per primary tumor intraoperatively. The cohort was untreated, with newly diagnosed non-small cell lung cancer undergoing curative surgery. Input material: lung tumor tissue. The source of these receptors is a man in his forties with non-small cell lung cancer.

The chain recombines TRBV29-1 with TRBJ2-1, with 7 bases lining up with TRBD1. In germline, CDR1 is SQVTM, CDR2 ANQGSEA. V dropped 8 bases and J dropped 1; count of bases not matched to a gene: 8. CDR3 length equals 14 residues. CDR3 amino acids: CSLGEGASYNEQFF. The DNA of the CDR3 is TGCAGCCTCGGAGAGGGGGCGTCCTACAATGAGCAGTTCTTC.

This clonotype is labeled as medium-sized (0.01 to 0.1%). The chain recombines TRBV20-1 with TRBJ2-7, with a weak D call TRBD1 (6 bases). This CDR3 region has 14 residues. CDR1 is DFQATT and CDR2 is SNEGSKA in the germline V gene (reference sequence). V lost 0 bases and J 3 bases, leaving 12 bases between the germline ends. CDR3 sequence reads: CSARDTGQLYEQYF. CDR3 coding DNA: TGCAGTGCTAGAGACACGGGACAACTCTACGAGCAGTACTTC.